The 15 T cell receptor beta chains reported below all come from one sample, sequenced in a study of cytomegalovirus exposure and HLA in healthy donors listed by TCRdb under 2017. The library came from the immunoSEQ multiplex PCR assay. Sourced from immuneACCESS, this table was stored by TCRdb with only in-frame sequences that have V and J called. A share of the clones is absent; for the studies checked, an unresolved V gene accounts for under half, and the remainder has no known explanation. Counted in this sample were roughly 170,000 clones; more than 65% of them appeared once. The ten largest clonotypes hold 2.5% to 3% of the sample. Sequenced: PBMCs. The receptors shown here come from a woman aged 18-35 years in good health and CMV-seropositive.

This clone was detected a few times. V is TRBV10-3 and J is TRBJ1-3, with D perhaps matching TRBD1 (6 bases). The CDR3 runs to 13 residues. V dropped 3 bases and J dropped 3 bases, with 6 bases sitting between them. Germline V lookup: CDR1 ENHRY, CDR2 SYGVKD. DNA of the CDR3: TGTGCCATCAGTGAACAGGGTGGAAACACCATATATTTT. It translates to CAISEQGGNTIYF.

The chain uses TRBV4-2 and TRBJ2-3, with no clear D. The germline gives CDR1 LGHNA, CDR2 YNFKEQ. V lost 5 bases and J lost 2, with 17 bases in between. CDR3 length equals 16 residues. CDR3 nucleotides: TGTGCCAGCAGCAAATCCCCCGGGTTGAACACAGATACGCAGTATTTT. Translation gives CASSKSPGLNTDTQYF.

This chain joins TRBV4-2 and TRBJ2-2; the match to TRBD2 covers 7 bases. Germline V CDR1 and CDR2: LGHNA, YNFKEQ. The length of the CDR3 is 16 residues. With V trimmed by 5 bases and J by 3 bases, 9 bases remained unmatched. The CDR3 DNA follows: TGTGCCAGCAGCATCCAGCCGGGGGGAGACACCGGGGAGCTGTTTTTT. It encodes CASSIQPGGDTGELFF.

The CDR3 sequence: CSVEGTDSYEQYF. The CDR3 bases are TGCAGCGTTGAAGGGACAGATTCCTACGAGCAGTACTTC. The rearrangement links TRBV29-1 to TRBJ2-7, with D possibly matching TRBD1 (6 bases). Per germline, CDR1 SQVTM and CDR2 ANQGSEA. This CDR3 has 13 residues. V lost 1 base, J lost 1 base, and 8 bases lay in between.

The CDR3 is CASSLSRIGRANTEAFF. DNA of the CDR3: TGTGCCAGCAGCTTATCAAGGATTGGGAGGGCCAACACTGAAGCTTTCTTT. The V and J genes are TRBV7-9 and TRBJ1-1; D remains unclear. V was cut by 2 bases and J by 2 bases, with 18 bases left in between. This CDR3 spans 17 amino acids. Germline V gene sequence: CDR1 SEHNR, CDR2 FQNEAQ (reference sequence).

This chain's CDR3 is CASSPQSPSGYNEQFF. CDR3 DNA: TGTGCCAGCAGCCCCCAGAGCCCTAGCGGGTACAATGAGCAGTTCTTC. The rearrangement uses TRBV5-4 and TRBJ2-1, with 8 positions matching TRBD2. J lost 4 bases, V lost 4 bases, and 10 bases had no gene match. Looked up from germline, CDR1 is SGHNT and CDR2 is YYREEE (reference sequence). This CDR3 has 16 amino acids.

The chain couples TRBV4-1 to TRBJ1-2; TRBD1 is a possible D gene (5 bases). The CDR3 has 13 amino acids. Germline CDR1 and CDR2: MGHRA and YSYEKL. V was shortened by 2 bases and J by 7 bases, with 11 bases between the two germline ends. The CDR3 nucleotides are TGCGCCAGCAGCCAACCAGGGAAGGGTGGCTACACCTTC. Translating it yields CASSQPGKGGYTF.

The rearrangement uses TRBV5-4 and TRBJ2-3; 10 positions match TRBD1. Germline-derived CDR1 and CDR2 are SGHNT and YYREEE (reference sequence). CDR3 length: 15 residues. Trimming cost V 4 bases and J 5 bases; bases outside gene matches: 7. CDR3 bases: TGTGCCAGCAGCCTCCCGGGACAGGGGAAAGATACGCAGTATTTT. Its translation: CASSLPGQGKDTQYF.

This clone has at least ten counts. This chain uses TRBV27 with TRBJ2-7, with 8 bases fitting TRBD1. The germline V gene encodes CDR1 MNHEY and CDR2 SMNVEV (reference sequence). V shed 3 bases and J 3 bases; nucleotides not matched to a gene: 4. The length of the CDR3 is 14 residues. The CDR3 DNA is TGTGCCAGCAGTTTGTCTGACAGGGGCTACGAGCAGTACTTC. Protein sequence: CASSLSDRGYEQYF.

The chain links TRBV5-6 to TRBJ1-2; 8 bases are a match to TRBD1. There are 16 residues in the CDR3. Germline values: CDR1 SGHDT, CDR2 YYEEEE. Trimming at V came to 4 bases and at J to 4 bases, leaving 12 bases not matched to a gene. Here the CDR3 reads CASSRGSGQGLYGYTF. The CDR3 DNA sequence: TGTGCCAGCAGCCGGGGAAGCGGACAGGGTCTCTATGGCTACACCTTC.

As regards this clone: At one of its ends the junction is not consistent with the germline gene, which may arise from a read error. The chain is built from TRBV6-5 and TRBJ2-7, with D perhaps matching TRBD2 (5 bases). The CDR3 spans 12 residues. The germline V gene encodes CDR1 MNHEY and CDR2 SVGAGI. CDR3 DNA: TGTGCCAGCAGTCGGGGATCCTACGGGCAGTACTTC. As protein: CASSRGSYGQYF.

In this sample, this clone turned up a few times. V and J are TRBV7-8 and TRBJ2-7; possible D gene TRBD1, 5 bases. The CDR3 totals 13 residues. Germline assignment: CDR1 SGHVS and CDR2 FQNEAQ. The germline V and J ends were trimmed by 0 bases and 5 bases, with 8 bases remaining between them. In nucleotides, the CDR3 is TGTGCCAGCAGCTTAGCGGTAGGGGACGAGCAGTACTTC. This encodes CASSLAVGDEQYF.

In DNA, the CDR3 is TGTGCCAGCGAGTGGCCCCAGCATTTT. Translating it yields CASEWPQHF. The rearrangement joins TRBV21-1 to TRBJ1-5. TRBV21-1 is annotated as a pseudogene. The CDR3 extends over 9 amino acids.

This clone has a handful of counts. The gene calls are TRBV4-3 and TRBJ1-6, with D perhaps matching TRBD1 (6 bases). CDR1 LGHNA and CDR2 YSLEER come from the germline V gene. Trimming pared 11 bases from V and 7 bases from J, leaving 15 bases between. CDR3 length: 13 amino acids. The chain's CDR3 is CAAGVDRNSPLHF. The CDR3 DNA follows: TGCGCCGCTGGGGTTGACAGGAATTCACCCCTCCACTTT.

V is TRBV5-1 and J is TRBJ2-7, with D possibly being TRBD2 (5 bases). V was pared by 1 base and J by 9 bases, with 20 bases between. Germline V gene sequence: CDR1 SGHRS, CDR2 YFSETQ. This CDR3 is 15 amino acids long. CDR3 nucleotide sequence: TGCGCCAGCAGCTTGCTTGGATGGGAGCAAGGTATGCAGTACTTC. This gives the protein CASSLLGWEQGMQYF.